The 27 T cell receptor beta chains below all came from one sample that was sequenced in a study of blood T cell repertoires in COVID-19. This table comes from immunoSEQ multiplex PCR, and its TCRdb copy is limited to in-frame clones, with some not included. The table has 100,000 to 150,000 clones, around 83% seen once. Input material: peripheral blood. The receptors come from an elderly woman with COVID-19, enrolled during active disease.

V and J are TRBV7-9 and TRBJ1-4, with unresolved D. Trimming removed 1 base from V and 5 bases from J, with 11 bases in between. Germline V gene lookup returns CDR1 SEHNR and CDR2 FQNEAQ (reference sequence). The CDR3 runs to 15 residues. DNA of the CDR3: TGTGCCAGCAGCTTAGAGGCAGGAAGAAATGAAAAACTGTTTTTT. Translating it yields CASSLEAGRNEKLFF.

The chain uses TRBV29-1 and TRBJ1-2; TRBD1 matches at 8 bases. The J segment lost 6 bases and the V segment lost 6 bases, leaving 9 bases of the junction unmatched. From germline, CDR1 is SQVTM and CDR2 ANQGSEA. The CDR3 totals 13 residues. CDR3 nucleotides: TGCAGCGTGCGCGACCCGGACAGGGATGGCTACACCTTC. Its translation is CSVRDPDRDGYTF.

The CDR3 nucleotides read TGTGCCAGCAGCCGGAGGGGGGGTTCAGATACGCAGTATTTT. Protein sequence: CASSRRGGSDTQYF. The gene calls are TRBV11-3 and TRBJ2-3; a weak D match, TRBD2 (7 bases). The length of the CDR3 is 14 residues. The germline gives CDR1 SGHNT, CDR2 YENEEA. The V end lost 5 bases, the J end lost 4 bases, and 13 bases lay between the germline ends.

The gene calls are TRBV28 and TRBJ2-5, with 8 bases fitting TRBD1. CDR3 length: 16 amino acids. V was pared by 3 bases and J by 3 bases, with 9 bases of the junction left unmatched. The germline V gene has CDR1 MDHEN and CDR2 SYDVKM. CDR3: CASSLGTGSRKETQYF. As DNA, the CDR3 is TGTGCCAGCAGTTTGGGGACAGGCAGTAGAAAAGAGACCCAGTACTTC.

This clone was counted once. This chain connects TRBV6-2 or TRBV6-3 to TRBJ2-1, with 15 bases that match TRBD2. The V gene's germline CDR1 is MNHEY and CDR2 SVGEGT. V lost 6 bases and J lost 12; bases outside the gene matches: 9. This CDR3 is built from 15 residues. The CDR3 protein is CASRPGLAGGVGQFF. The CDR3 nucleotides read TGTGCCAGCAGGCCTGGACTAGCGGGAGGGGTTGGGCAGTTCTTC.

The chain is built from TRBV2 and TRBJ2-1, with 12 positions matching TRBD2. The CDR3 has 12 residues. Trimming took 5 bases from V and 12 from J; bases not matched to a gene: 2. Per germline, CDR1 SNHLY and CDR2 FYNNEI. Here the CDR3 reads CASSRTSGTQFF. CDR3 DNA: TGTGCCAGCAGTCGGACTAGCGGGACGCAGTTCTTC.

This chain uses TRBV28 with TRBJ2-7; 11 nucleotides match TRBD2. The CDR3 has 14 residues. CDR1 MDHEN and CDR2 SYDVKM come from the germline V gene. V shed 6 bases and J 3 bases; nucleotides not matched to a gene: 4. This CDR3 reads CASRTSGNSYEQYF. The CDR3 nucleotides are TGTGCCAGCAGGACTAGCGGGAATAGCTACGAGCAGTACTTC.

The chain links TRBV28 to TRBJ1-2; D possibly corresponds to TRBD1 (5 bases). Germline CDR1 reads MDHEN; CDR2 reads SYDVKM. V was clipped by 8 bases and J by 1 base, with 17 bases between them. CDR3 length: 15 residues. The CDR3, as DNA: TGTGCCAGCCATGAGGCGGGGCCTAATAACTATGGCTACACCTTC. Translated: CASHEAGPNNYGYTF.

This clone was counted a single time. The chain has TRBV3-1 (or the pseudogene TRBV3-2) and TRBJ2-7; 7 bases match TRBD2. The CDR3 consists of 13 residues. J lost 6 bases, V lost 6 bases, and 8 bases had no gene match. The germline V gene has CDR1 LGHDT and CDR2 YNNKEL (reference sequence). CDR3 amino acids: CASSRTSSGEQYF. The DNA for the CDR3 is TGTGCCAGCAGTCGGACTAGTAGCGGCGAGCAGTACTTC.

This clone was recorded once. The chain is built from TRBV15 and TRBJ2-2, with a weak D call TRBD2 (6 bases). V lost 0 bases and J lost 6, with 11 bases in between. The germline V gene has CDR1 LNHNV and CDR2 YYDKDF (reference sequence). CDR3 size: 15 residues. In DNA form, the CDR3 reads TGTGCCACCAGCAGAGATAGGGACTTTCCCGGGGAGCTGTTTTTT. Protein: CATSRDRDFPGELFF.

The chain employs TRBV4-3 and TRBJ1-3, with D unclear. The V and J ends lost 9 bases and 6 bases respectively, with 24 bases between them. This CDR3 comprises 16 residues. The V gene's germline CDR1 is LGHNA and CDR2 YSLEER. The CDR3 sequence: CASSDYLGAVANTIYF. The CDR3 bases are TGCGCCAGTAGCGATTATCTAGGCGCGGTGGCAAACACCATATATTTT.

V is TRBV5-5 and J is TRBJ1-6; 9 bases are shared with TRBD1. The CDR3 spans 16 residues. Looked up from germline, CDR1 is SGHKS and CDR2 is YYEKEE (reference sequence). Losses at the gene ends were 2 bases for V and 8 bases for J; bases not matched to a gene: 8. CDR3 coding DNA: TGTGCCAGCAGCTTAGGGACAGGGAGGCTTGATTCACCCCTCCACTTT. Its translation is CASSLGTGRLDSPLHF.

This chain uses TRBV29-1 with TRBJ1-1, with D maybe TRBD1 (5 bases). The V end lost 7 bases, the J end lost 5 bases, and 17 bases lay between the germline ends. CDR1 and CDR2 from the germline V gene are SQVTM and ANQGSEA. The CDR3 runs to 13 residues. The chain's CDR3 is CSGGSPRGTEAFF. In DNA form, the CDR3 reads TGCAGCGGGGGGAGTCCCCGGGGAACTGAAGCTTTCTTT.

This chain connects TRBV18 to TRBJ1-2, with 9 bases matching TRBD1. The V gene end was trimmed by 3 bases and the J gene end by 4 bases; junction bases not matched to a gene: 6. The CDR3 length is 15 residues. Germline CDR1 KGHSH, CDR2 LQKENI. In nucleotides, the CDR3 is TGTGCCAGCTCACCCGAACAGGGGGCGAGCTATGGCTACACCTTC. Its translation is CASSPEQGASYGYTF.

The sample holds one count of this clone. The CDR3 spells CASSKTSGMSSYNEQFF. In nucleotides, the CDR3 is TGTGCCAGCAGCAAAACTAGCGGGATGAGCTCCTACAATGAGCAGTTCTTC. J is TRBJ2-1 and V is TRBV9, with 10 positions matching TRBD2. With 4 bases clipped from V and 0 bases from J, the junction kept 7 bases outside the gene matches. The CDR3 spans 17 residues. CDR1 and CDR2 (germline): SGDLS, YYNGEE.

Regarding this clone: This sample includes further DNA sequences coding for the same CDR3. V usage is TRBV7-9 and J usage is TRBJ2-3, with TRBD2 matching 7 bases. The CDR3 consists of 13 residues. Trimming at V came to 5 bases and at J to 6 bases, leaving 5 bases not matched to a gene. Per the germline V gene, CDR1 is SEHNR and CDR2 is FQNEAQ (reference sequence). CDR3: CASSERRGDTQYF. CDR3 nucleotides: TGTGCCAGCAGCGAAAGGCGGGGGGATACGCAGTATTTT.

This clone was seen more than once but under ten times. The J gene is TRBJ2-2, the V gene TRBV6-5; no firm D call. The length of the CDR3 is 12 residues. V lost 2 bases and J lost 6, with 4 bases in between. Germline values: CDR1 MNHEY, CDR2 SVGAGI. CDR3 region: CASSYGPGELFF. The CDR3 nucleotides read TGTGCCAGCAGTTACGGCCCCGGGGAGCTGTTTTTT.

V usage is TRBV7-8 and J usage is TRBJ2-7, with 8 bases lining up with TRBD1. The CDR3 runs 15 residues. After removal of 5 bases from V and 4 bases from J, the junction contained 10 bases not matched to a gene. Germline V gives CDR1 SGHVS, CDR2 FQNEAQ. The chain's CDR3 is CASSETGAQTYEQYF. The CDR3 DNA is TGTGCCAGCAGCGAGACAGGGGCGCAAACGTACGAGCAGTACTTC.

The chain joins TRBV7-9 to TRBJ2-3; no firm D call. Germline CDR1 reads SEHNR; CDR2 reads FQNEAQ (reference sequence). V was trimmed by 8 bases and J by 0 bases, leaving 6 bases between them. This CDR3 is built from 12 residues. The DNA of the CDR3 is TGTGCCAGCGGAGCGAGCACAGATACGCAGTATTTT. Translated: CASGASTDTQYF. The variable domain in full, completed from reference TRBV7-9 and TRBJ2-3, reads DTGVSQNPRHKITKRGQNVTFRCDPISEHNRLYWYRQTLGQGPEFLTYFQNEAQLEKSRLLSDRFSAERPKGSFSTLEIQRTEQGDSAMYLCASGASTDTQYFGPGTRLTVL.

The J gene is TRBJ1-3, the V gene TRBV6-4; TRBD1 aligns across 7 bases. Germline trimming cut 7 bases from V and 2 bases from J; bases unmatched to any gene: 8. The germline gives CDR1 MRHNA, CDR2 SNTAGT. The CDR3 extends over 15 amino acids. As DNA, the CDR3 is TGTGCCAGCAAGGGGACAGCATTCACTGGAAACACCATATATTTT. Protein product: CASKGTAFTGNTIYF.

The rearrangement links TRBV7-2 to TRBJ1-2, with 12 bases identical to TRBD1. The junction had 4 bases not matched to a gene; V was cut back by 3 bases and J by 8 bases. The CDR3 is made up of 14 amino acids. Per germline, CDR1 SGHTA and CDR2 FQGNSA. The CDR3 DNA sequence: TGTGCCAGCAGCTTTGGGACAGGGGGCGTCGGCTACACCTTC. This gives the protein CASSFGTGGVGYTF.

This rearrangement joins TRBV6-5 to TRBJ2-7, with 9 bases fitting TRBD2. Unmatched junction bases numbered 8, after V lost 6 bases and J lost 2 bases. The CDR3 length is 15 residues. Germline loops: CDR1 MNHEY, CDR2 SVGAGI. The CDR3 DNA follows: TGTGCCAGCAGCCTGACCGGGACTAGCACCTACGAGCAGTACTTC. Translating gives CASSLTGTSTYEQYF.

The rearrangement uses TRBV2 and TRBJ1-5, with D tentatively TRBD1 (6 bases). Germline V gene lookup returns CDR1 SNHLY and CDR2 FYNNEI. Trimming pared 1 base from V and 4 bases from J, leaving 8 bases between. The CDR3 is 14 amino acids. Here the CDR3 DNA reads TGTGCCAGCAGTGAAGAGGGGGGGAATCAGCCCCAGCATTTT. Translating gives CASSEEGGNQPQHF.

This chain joins TRBV28 and TRBJ1-4, with unresolved D. This CDR3 has 14 residues. Germline V CDR1 and CDR2: MDHEN, SYDVKM. V lost 5 bases to trimming and J lost 0 bases, with 7 bases between them. The CDR3 region has the DNA TGTGCCAGCAGTATCTTTGCAACTAATGAAAAACTGTTTTTT. It specifies CASSIFATNEKLFF. Using reference TRBV28 and TRBJ1-4 for the parts outside the CDR3, the full variable domain is DVKVTQSSRYLVKRTGEKVFLECVQDMDHENMFWYRQDPGLGLRLIYFSYDVKMKEKGDIPEGYSVSREKKERFSLILESASTNQTSMYLCASSIFATNEKLFFGSGTQLSVL.

This chain links TRBV5-1 with TRBJ1-4; D gene uncertain. CDR1 is SGHRS and CDR2 is YFSETQ in the germline V gene. The CDR3 spans 13 residues. Trimming pared 8 bases from V and 0 bases from J, leaving 8 bases between. CDR3 sequence (DNA): TGCGCCAGTAGAGTTGCAACTAATGAAAAACTGTTTTTT. It specifies CASRVATNEKLFF.

The table lists this clone with a count of one. Other nucleotide sequences in the sample specify the same CDR3. The CDR3 reads CASSQGLAGAREQYF. CDR3 coding DNA: TGCGCCAGCAGCCAAGGACTAGCGGGAGCTCGCGAGCAGTACTTC. This chain connects TRBV4-3 to TRBJ2-7; 12 bases match TRBD2. Germline CDR1 LGHNA, CDR2 YSLEER. This CDR3 region has 15 residues. The V gene end was trimmed by 1 base and the J gene end by 6 bases; junction bases not matched to a gene: 4.

The rearrangement uses TRBV4-2 and TRBJ1-4; D is unresolved. The CDR3 is 17 amino acids. CDR1 LGHNA and CDR2 YNFKEQ come from the germline V gene. The V gene lost 0 bases and the J gene lost 4 bases, with 15 bases spanning the gap. CDR3 loop: CASSQEPRGWDNEKLFF. Here the CDR3 DNA reads TGTGCCAGCAGCCAAGAACCCAGAGGGTGGGATAATGAAAAACTGTTTTTT.